The rows below give T cell receptor beta chains drawn from one sample of a study of blood T cell repertoires in COVID-19. The protocol was immunoSEQ multiplex PCR, while the TCRdb copy is restricted to in-frame clones and leaves out a portion. Of roughly 360,000 clones listed, around 87% are singletons. What was sequenced was PBMCs or T cells enriched from blood (not recorded which). Every receptor here comes from a woman aged 25 to 39 with acute COVID-19. Each CDR3 is given with its conserved first and last residue. D genes are given only for firm matches. Size values are once, few and many counts, or a class for expanded clones, and some rows have none.

V	D	J	size	DNA	CDR3
TRBV14	TRBD1	TRBJ2-7	-	TGTGCCAGCAGCCCAAGAAGAATAGGAGACAGGGGAAGATCCTACGAGCAGTACTTC	CASSPRRIGDRGRSYEQYF
TRBV4-1	-	TRBJ1-1	-	TGCGCCAGCAGCTCACCGACAGGCTTGAACACTGAAGCTTTCTTT	CASSSPTGLNTEAFF
TRBV12-3/TRBV12-4	-	TRBJ2-3	-	TGTGCCAGCAGTCTCGGGACTGATACGCAGTATTTT	CASSLGTDTQYF
TRBV5-5	TRBD1	TRBJ1-1	-	TGTGCCAGCAGCCGCGGACAGGGTGGGACTGAAGCTTTCTTT	CASSRGQGGTEAFF
TRBV6-5	-	TRBJ2-7	-	TGTGCCAGCAGTCTAGCGCTCTACGAGCAGTACTTC	CASSLALYEQYF
TRBV3-1/TRBV3-2	TRBD2	TRBJ2-1	-	TGTGCCAGCAGCCATGTTGCGGGGGACCCGACACGAAATGAGCAGTTCTTC	CASSHVAGDPTRNEQFF
TRBV21-1	-	TRBJ2-1	-	TGTGCCAGCAGCAAAGTGGAAGCGGGGTCCTACAATGAGCAGTTCTTC	CASSKVEAGSYNEQFF
TRBV19	-	TRBJ1-5	once	TGTGCCAGTAGCTCAGGGGCGAGGCAGCCCCAGCATTTT	CASSSGARQPQHF
TRBV29-1	TRBD1	TRBJ1-2	-	TGCAGCGTGGGGACAGGGGTTTACTATGGCTACACCTTC	CSVGTGVYYGYTF
TRBV2	-	TRBJ1-5	-	TGTGCCAGCGGCCCTGACAGGAGCCCGCAAAATCAGCCCCAGCATTTT	CASGPDRSPQNQPQHF
TRBV30	-	TRBJ2-7	-	TGTGCCTGGAGTGTACAGGAGTGGTACGAGCAGTACTTC	CAWSVQEWYEQYF
TRBV5-6	-	TRBJ1-2	few	TGTGCCAGCAGCTTGGCCAGGACTAACTATGGCTACACCTTC	CASSLARTNYGYTF
TRBV5-6	TRBD1	TRBJ1-6	-	TGTGCCAGCAGCCTGGGGACAGGGGGTTCACCCCTCCACTTT	CASSLGTGGSPLHF
TRBV6-4	-	TRBJ1-1	few	TGTGCCAGCAGTGAGGTAGCGAACACTGAAGCTTTCTTT	CASSEVANTEAFF
TRBV5-6	-	TRBJ2-5	-	TGTGCCAGCAGCCCGCTCCGGGTTCAAGAGACCCAGTACTTC	CASSPLRVQETQYF
TRBV2	TRBD2	TRBJ2-7	-	TGTGCCAGCAGTGAAGTTAGCGGGGGCCATTACGAGCAGTACTTC	CASSEVSGGHYEQYF
TRBV3-1/TRBV3-2	-	TRBJ1-5	-	TGTGCCAGCAGCCATAGACAGACACTACAGCCCCAGCATTTT	CASSHRQTLQPQHF
TRBV29-1	-	TRBJ1-2	-	TGCAGCGTTTCAAATTATGGCTACACCTTC	CSVSNYGYTF
TRBV6-5	-	TRBJ1-1	-	TGTGCCAGCAGGGTCGGGACAGAAGCTTTCTTT	CASRVGTEAFF
TRBV9	-	TRBJ1-1	-	TGTGCCAGCGCGGAGGCAAAGTCCATGAACACTGAAGCTTTCTTT	CASAEAKSMNTEAFF
TRBV18	TRBD1	TRBJ1-6	once	TGTGCCAGCTCACCGACAGGGAATGATAATTCACCCCTCCACTTT	CASSPTGNDNSPLHF
TRBV6-5	-	TRBJ1-3	-	TGTGCCAGCAGTTACAGTACAGCCTCTGGAAACACCATATATTTT	CASSYSTASGNTIYF
TRBV5-1	TRBD2	TRBJ2-3	-	TGCGCCAGCAGGACTAGCGGGGGTTCGGATACGCAGTATTTT	CASRTSGGSDTQYF
TRBV9	-	TRBJ2-1	-	TGTGCCAGCAGCCCATCGGCAGGAAGATGGGACAATGAGCAGTTCTTC	CASSPSAGRWDNEQFF
TRBV5-1	TRBD1	TRBJ1-6	-	TGCGCCAGCGGGACAGGGGGATTGAATTCACCCCTCCACTTT	CASGTGGLNSPLHF
TRBV5-1	-	TRBJ2-2	-	TGCGCCAGCAGCTTGAGCCCTCAGGGGACCGGGGAGCTGTTTTTT	CASSLSPQGTGELFF
TRBV13	TRBD2	TRBJ2-1	-	TGTGCCAGCAGCTTAGATACACTTAGCGGGGGGGCCAATGAGCAGTTCTTC	CASSLDTLSGGANEQFF
TRBV9	-	TRBJ2-2	-	TGTGCCAGCAGCGGACTCAACACCGGGGAGCTGTTTTTT	CASSGLNTGELFF
TRBV2	TRBD1	TRBJ2-7	-	TGTGCCAGCACCCGGGACAGGGGGTCCTACGAGCAGTACTTC	CASTRDRGSYEQYF
TRBV10-3	-	TRBJ2-1	-	TGTGCCATCAGTGAAAGGGCCGGGACATCGGCTAAATTCAATGAGCAGTTCTTC	CAISERAGTSAKFNEQFF
TRBV19	-	TRBJ1-6	-	TGTGCCAGTAGCCTAAACCGGGACACTCGGGATATTCCGGGGTACGCACCCCTCCACTTT	CASSLNRDTRDIPGYAPLHF
TRBV28	TRBD1	TRBJ1-5	-	TGTGCCAGCAGCTACAGGGGGTGGAATCAGCCCCAGCATTTT	CASSYRGWNQPQHF
TRBV2	-	TRBJ2-7	-	TGTGCCAGCAGGGCCAATAGACAGATAACCTACGAGCAGTACTTC	CASRANRQITYEQYF
TRBV7-3	-	TRBJ2-7	-	TGTGCCAGCAGCCCCGGGGGGCCGGGGAGCGAGCAGTACTTC	CASSPGGPGSEQYF
TRBV6-5	TRBD2	TRBJ2-2	few	TGTGCCAGCAGTCCACGACTAGCCCCCGGGGAGCTGTTTTTT	CASSPRLAPGELFF
TRBV28	-	TRBJ2-7	-	TGTGCCAGCAGTTCCGCTCGTCTACAGGTTAGCTACGAGCAGTACTTC	CASSSARLQVSYEQYF
TRBV5-1	TRBD1	TRBJ2-5	-	TGCGCCAGCAGCTTGTTCGGGACAGGGGGCTCGGAGACCCAGTACTTC	CASSLFGTGGSETQYF
TRBV28	TRBD1	TRBJ1-2	-	TGTGCCAGCAGTTTGGGGGGACAGGGTAGTAGCTATGGCTACACCTTC	CASSLGGQGSSYGYTF
TRBV5-1	-	TRBJ2-3	-	TGCGCCAGCAGCTTGTCGGGGGTTGAGGATGAAGGTACGCAGTATTTT	CASSLSGVEDEGTQYF
TRBV11-2	TRBD1	TRBJ2-7	-	TGTGCCAGCAGCTTAGAACAGGGGGCTTACGAGCAGTACTTC	CASSLEQGAYEQYF
TRBV7-8	-	TRBJ1-1	-	TGTGCCAGCAGCTTACTTTGGGGGCTTATGAACACTGAAGCTTTCTTT	CASSLLWGLMNTEAFF
TRBV6-5	-	TRBJ1-2	-	TGTGCCAGCCGGCAGGGGAACTATGGCTACACCTTC	CASRQGNYGYTF
TRBV4-2	-	TRBJ2-3	-	TGTGCCAGCAGCCTCCGGGGGTCAGATACGCAGTATTTT	CASSLRGSDTQYF
TRBV14	TRBD1	TRBJ1-2	few	TGTGCCAGCAGCCAAGGGACAGGGGGCGTTTTTGGCTACACCTTC	CASSQGTGGVFGYTF
TRBV7-3	TRBD1	TRBJ1-6	-	TGTGCCAGCAGCTTAACCCGGGACAGTGGTTCACCCCTCCACTTT	CASSLTRDSGSPLHF
TRBV18	-	TRBJ1-6	-	TGTGCCAGCTCACCCTTATCGAGTAATTCACCCCTCCACTTT	CASSPLSSNSPLHF
TRBV10-3	-	TRBJ2-1	-	TGTGCCATCAGTGTGAGCCAGGGGAGGGGTGAGCAGTTCTTC	CAISVSQGRGEQFF
TRBV29-1	-	TRBJ2-6	-	TGCAGCGTTGATAACGGGAACTCTGGGGCCAACGTCCTGACTTTC	CSVDNGNSGANVLTF
TRBV3-1/TRBV3-2	-	TRBJ1-5	-	TGTGCCAGCAGCCCTCGGCTCCGGGATCAGCCCCAGCATTTT	CASSPRLRDQPQHF
TRBV5-6	-	TRBJ2-3	-	TGTGCCAGCAGCCCAGACTCCGCCCGCACAGATACGCAGTATTTT	CASSPDSARTDTQYF
TRBV5-1	-	TRBJ2-3	-	TGCGCCAGCAGCTTGAGCTACCTTCGGGGGACAGATACGCAGTATTTT	CASSLSYLRGTDTQYF
TRBV29-1	-	TRBJ2-3	-	TGCAGCGTCACCCGGGATCCCGCCTCATCGGATACGCAGTATTTT	CSVTRDPASSDTQYF
TRBV5-1	TRBD2	TRBJ2-5	few	TGCGCCAGCAGCTTAAAACTTAGCGGGCCCCAAGAGACCCAGTACTTC	CASSLKLSGPQETQYF
TRBV18	TRBD1	TRBJ1-1	-	TGTGCCAGCTCACCCACGACAGGGGACACTGAAGCTTTCTTT	CASSPTTGDTEAFF
TRBV14	TRBD2	TRBJ2-7	-	TGTGCCAGCAGCCAAGATTTAGCGGGGGTTATATCGGGCTCCTACGAGCAGTACTTC	CASSQDLAGVISGSYEQYF
TRBV2	TRBD2	TRBJ2-1	-	TGTGCCAGCAGTGAAAGTGCGGGGGACCTCTACAATGAGCAGTTCTTC	CASSESAGDLYNEQFF
TRBV10-3	TRBD1	TRBJ1-2	-	TGTGCCATCAGCCTGTTGGGACAGAACTATGGCTACACCTTC	CAISLLGQNYGYTF
TRBV7-9	TRBD1	TRBJ2-3	-	TGTGCCAGCAGCTTTCCGACAGGGGCCACAGATACGCAGTATTTT	CASSFPTGATDTQYF
TRBV18	TRBD2	TRBJ2-3	-	TGTGCCAGCTCACCATGGCTAGCGGGGGTTATGGATACGCAGTATTTT	CASSPWLAGVMDTQYF
TRBV27	TRBD2	TRBJ2-3	-	TGTGCCAGCAGTTTAGTGGTAGCGGGGACAGATACGCAGTATTTT	CASSLVVAGTDTQYF